A single sample gave rise to the 10 T cell receptor beta chains below, sequenced in a study of cytomegalovirus exposure and HLA in healthy donors. Both 60 Vbeta primers and 13 Jbeta primers went into the PCR. Assay: immunoSEQ multiplex PCR; the TCRdb copy retains only in-frame clones and omits some. The repertoire has roughly 190,000 clones, approximately 12% of them found once; the top ten carry 7.8%. The sequencing sample was made of PBMCs. The receptors originated from a man aged 50-59 years in good health and CMV-seropositive.

This clone was counted a few times. The V and J genes are TRBV19 and TRBJ1-5; D remains unclear. The length of the CDR3 is 14 residues. V lost 4 bases and J 4 bases, leaving 11 bases between the germline ends. Germline values: CDR1 LNHDA, CDR2 SQIVND (reference sequence). The CDR3 DNA sequence: TGTGCCAGTAGTAGACCTAGATCGAATCAGCCCCAGCATTTT. Translation gives CASSRPRSNQPQHF.

The V call is TRBV5-1, the J call TRBJ2-5; unclear D gene. From germline, CDR1 is SGHRS and CDR2 YFSETQ. The CDR3 loop spans 13 amino acids. The V gene lost 2 bases and the J gene lost 0 bases, with 5 bases spanning the gap. As DNA, the CDR3 is TGCGCCAGCAGCTTCCGGGACCAAGAGACCCAGTACTTC. Its protein product is CASSFRDQETQYF.

This sequence joins TRBV19 and TRBJ1-2; 10 nucleotides line up with TRBD1. CDR3 size: 16 residues. Germline assignment: CDR1 LNHDA and CDR2 SQIVND (reference sequence). The V gene end was trimmed by 3 bases and the J gene end by 4 bases; junction bases not matched to a gene: 8. CDR3 bases: TGTGCCAGTAGTATTACTCAGACAGGGGGCCTCTATGGCTACACCTTC. Its translation: CASSITQTGGLYGYTF.

This clone appeared a few times. This chain uses TRBV5-4 with TRBJ1-2; D uncertain. The CDR3 consists of 11 residues. Germline values: CDR1 SGHNT, CDR2 YYREEE (reference sequence). V was clipped by 4 bases and J by 6 bases, with 7 bases between them. The CDR3 here is CASSNNDGYTF. The CDR3 nucleotides read TGTGCCAGCAGCAACAATGATGGCTACACCTTC.

The V gene is TRBV14, the J gene TRBJ2-5; TRBD2 aligns across 16 bases. Germline CDR1 is SGHDN and CDR2 is FVKESK. The CDR3 is 18 amino acids. Trimming cost V 3 bases and J 2 bases; bases outside gene matches: 6. The CDR3 sequence: CASSQGLAGGLPQETQYF. The DNA for the CDR3 is TGTGCCAGCAGCCAGGGACTAGCGGGAGGGCTGCCTCAAGAGACCCAGTACTTC.

The chain is built from TRBV19 and TRBJ2-5; 10 positions agree with TRBD2. Unmatched junction bases numbered 6, after V lost 7 bases and J lost 1 base. The CDR3 extends over 15 amino acids. CDR1 is LNHDA and CDR2 is SQIVND in the germline V gene (reference sequence). The CDR3 DNA reads as TGTGCCAGTACCGTAGCGGGGGGACTCCAAGAGACCCAGTACTTC. The encoded protein is CASTVAGGLQETQYF.

The V and J genes are TRBV5-1 and TRBJ2-5; TRBD2 is a possible D gene (5 bases). Trimming cost V 1 base and J 2 bases, with 9 bases left between them. The germline V gene encodes CDR1 SGHRS and CDR2 YFSETQ. The CDR3 covers 14 residues. The CDR3 is CASSLSGRQETQYF. CDR3 in DNA: TGCGCCAGCAGCTTGTCGGGAAGACAAGAGACCCAGTACTTC.

The CDR3 protein is CASSLVRQETQYF. The CDR3, as DNA: TGTGCCAGCAGCTTAGTCCGCCAAGAGACCCAGTACTTC. The chain employs TRBV7-3 and TRBJ2-5; no definite D call. The CDR3 length is 13 residues. Trimming took off 2 bases at V and 1 base at J, with 5 bases between the two ends. CDR1 and CDR2 (germline): SGHTA, FQGTGA.

The J gene is TRBJ1-5, the V gene TRBV11-2, with 7 positions matching TRBD1. Germline V CDR1 and CDR2: SGHAT, FQNNGV. This CDR3 has 17 residues. Trimming removed 5 bases from V and 1 base from J; junction bases left unmatched: 11. The CDR3 reads CASSSQGGRGSNQPQHF. CDR3 in DNA: TGTGCCAGCAGCAGTCAGGGGGGAAGAGGCAGCAATCAGCCCCAGCATTTT. The variable domain in full, completed from reference TRBV11-2 and TRBJ1-5, reads EAGVAQSPRYKIIEKRQSVAFWCNPISGHATLYWYQQILGQGPKLLIQFQNNGVVDDSQLPKDRFSAERLKGVDSTLKIQPAKLEDSAVYLCASSSQGGRGSNQPQHFGDGTRLSIL.

The V gene is TRBV5-4, the J gene TRBJ1-4, with TRBD1 as a possible D gene (5 bases). Germline V gene sequence: CDR1 SGHNT, CDR2 YYREEE (reference sequence). The CDR3 is 15 residues long. The ends were cut back, 0 bases at V and 8 bases at J, with 14 bases in the middle. The CDR3 sequence: CASSLAGEGTEKLFF. Here the CDR3 DNA reads TGTGCCAGCAGCTTGGCGGGGGAGGGTACGGAAAAACTGTTTTTT.